Each of the 17 T cell receptor beta chains below was sequenced from the same sample in a study of regulatory T cells in long-lasting Graves disease. The time point: newly diagnosed GD, antithyroid drugs for less than 3 months. RNA isolated from PBMCs was used to make the TCR library. HTBI primers from iRepertoire and Arm-PCR of CDR3 regions yielded the TCR beta libraries. Via MiXCR, TCRdb re-called the multiplex PCR reads, giving one row per CDR3 protein. The data hold around 250,000 distinct CDR3 sequences, with 15% to 20% observed a single time. The same data also went into a second study, on T cells in Graves' hyperthyroidism and ophthalmopathy.

The specimen comprised peripheral blood mononuclear cells (PBMCs), sampled at new diagnosis, from a patient treated with antithyroid drugs. The receptors derive from a woman aged 30 to 39 with Graves disease.

This clonotype has a count of ten or more. Here the CDR3 DNA reads TGTGCCAGCAGCGATTCTAGCGGGGGGATTTGGGGTGAGCAGTTCTTC. Protein: CASSDSSGGIWGEQFF. This chain joins TRBV2 and TRBJ2-1; 11 bases align to TRBD2. J was trimmed by 9 bases and V by 6 bases; bases with no gene match: 13. The V gene's germline CDR1 is SNHLY and CDR2 FYNNEI. The CDR3 sequence is 16 residues long.

Many counts were recorded for this clonotype. The V call is TRBV4-1, the J call TRBJ1-3, with 7 bases matching TRBD1. The CDR3 consists of 16 residues. V was clipped by 4 bases and J by 4 bases; unmatched bases: 10. Germline-derived CDR1 and CDR2 are MGHRA and YSYEKL. CDR3 sequence reads: CASSRLDRERGNTIYF. DNA for the CDR3: TGCGCCAGCAGCCGACTTGACAGGGAGAGGGGAAACACCATATATTTT.

This clonotype was seen repeatedly, ten times or more. The genes are TRBV9 and TRBJ2-2; D is ambiguous. Looked up from germline, CDR1 is SGDLS and CDR2 is YYNGEE. Trimming shortened V by 1 base and J by 2 bases, and 9 bases separated the two germline ends. The length of the CDR3 is 15 residues. The CDR3 region is CASSVKEGNTGELFF. The DNA for the CDR3 is TGTGCCAGCAGCGTAAAAGAAGGAAACACCGGGGAGCTGTTTTTT.

This clonotype showed up many times. DNA for the CDR3: TGTGCCAGCCGGGACTCCCAAGGAGATACGCAGTATTTT. Amino acid sequence: CASRDSQGDTQYF. The V call is TRBV27, the J call TRBJ2-3, with TRBD2 as a possible D gene (6 bases). Germline V gene sequence: CDR1 MNHEY, CDR2 SMNVEV (reference sequence). There are 13 residues in the CDR3. Trimming left V 8 bases short and J 5 bases short, with 14 bases between.

V is TRBV6-1 and J is TRBJ2-5; TRBD2 matches at 13 bases. There are 15 residues in the CDR3. Trimming removed 7 bases from V and 1 base from J; junction bases left unmatched: 3. The V gene's germline CDR1 is MNHNS and CDR2 SASEGT. Here the CDR3 DNA reads TGTGCCAGCACGCGACTAGCGGGAGGCCAAGAGACCCAGTACTTC. Protein product: CASTRLAGGQETQYF.

This clonotype was seen repeatedly, ten times or more. V and J are TRBV5-1 and TRBJ2-1; 8 nucleotides agree with TRBD2. Germline V gives CDR1 SGHRS, CDR2 YFSETQ. The V gene end was trimmed by 3 bases and the J gene end by 7 bases; junction bases not matched to a gene: 12. There are 16 residues in the CDR3. The CDR3 DNA reads TGCGCCAGCAGCTCCGGAATAGCGGGGTTTGGGAATGAGCAGTTCTTC. This codes for CASSSGIAGFGNEQFF. The full variable domain, with the rest looked up from reference TRBV5-1 and TRBJ2-1, is KAGVTQTPRYLIKTRGQQVTLSCSPISGHRSVSWYQQTPGQGLQFLFEYFSETQRNKGNFPGRFSGRQFSNSRSEMNVSTLELGDSALYLCASSSGIAGFGNEQFFGPGTRLTVL.

This clonotype was observed many times. This rearrangement joins TRBV6-6 to TRBJ2-1; a possible D gene is TRBD2 (6 bases). Germline V gives CDR1 MNHNY, CDR2 SVGAGI (reference sequence). Between the trimmed V and J ends, which lost 0 bases and 3 bases, there was a span of 15 bases. This CDR3 spans 17 amino acids. The DNA of the CDR3 is TGTGCCAGCAGTTACTCGACGGTGGGCGGGATCTACAATGAGCAGTTCTTC. It encodes CASSYSTVGGIYNEQFF.

This clonotype occurred many times. The gene calls are TRBV18 and TRBJ2-3; 9 bases line up with TRBD2. V lost 2 bases, J lost 0 bases, and 3 bases stayed unmatched. This CDR3 contains 16 residues. Germline V lookup: CDR1 KGHSH, CDR2 LQKENI. In DNA form, the CDR3 reads TGTGCCAGCTCACCAGTAGCGGGGGCTAGCACAGATACGCAGTATTTT. This encodes CASSPVAGASTDTQYF. Full variable domain (rest looked up from reference TRBV18 and TRBJ2-3): NAGVMQNPRHLVRRRGQEARLRCSPMKGHSHVYWYRQLPEEGLKFMVYLQKENIIDESGMPKERFSAEFPKEGPSILRIQQVVRGDSAAYFCASSPVAGASTDTQYFGPGTRLTVL.

The chain combines TRBV20-1 with TRBJ2-7; no firm D call. Germline V gene lookup returns CDR1 DFQATT and CDR2 SNEGSKA (reference sequence). V lost 3 bases, J lost 0 bases, and 6 bases lay in between. This CDR3 comprises 12 residues. The CDR3 DNA follows: TGCAGTGCTAGTCAGCCCTCCTACGAGCAGTACTTC. This gives the protein CSASQPSYEQYF.

This clonotype occurred once. The junction shows a germline mismatch at one end, possibly a read error. This chain uses TRBV5-4 with TRBJ1-2; a possible D gene is TRBD1 (6 bases). The CDR3 length is 14 residues. Germline V gene data show CDR1 as SGHNT and CDR2 as YYREEE (reference sequence). The CDR3 DNA reads TGTGCCAGCAGGCACAGGGCAGCTAACTATGACTACACCTTC. This encodes CASRHRAANYDYTF.

This clonotype was recorded at least ten times. This chain connects TRBV11-2 to TRBJ1-1; D remains unclear. The CDR3 contains 13 residues. Deletions cut 5 bases from V and 5 bases from J, with 12 bases between. Germline loops: CDR1 SGHAT, CDR2 FQNNGV. This chain's CDR3 is CASSVPQLTEAFF. The DNA of the CDR3 is TGTGCCAGCAGCGTGCCCCAGTTGACTGAAGCTTTCTTT.

A word on this clonotype: This may arise from a read error, as a much more abundant clone is one base away. This chain links TRBV7-9 with TRBJ2-1; D is perhaps TRBD1 or TRBD2 (6 bases each). There are 15 residues in the CDR3. V gave up 10 bases and J gave up 10 bases, with 26 bases separating them. The germline gives CDR1 SEHNR, CDR2 FQNEAQ (reference sequence). CDR3 residues: CATSDLPGEAYEQFF. The CDR3 nucleotides are TGTGCCACCAGTGACCTACCAGGGGAGGCTTACGAGCAGTTCTTC.

With respect to this clonotype: Possible read error: a much larger clone is one base away. This chain uses TRBV20-1 with TRBJ2-1; TRBD2 might be the D (6 bases). Germline V CDR1 and CDR2: DFQATT, SNEGSKA (reference sequence). CDR3 length equals 13 residues. In nucleotides, the CDR3 is TGCAGTGCTAGAGAGGAGGGTTACAGTGAGCAGTTCTTC. This sequence encodes CSAREEGYSEQFF.

This clonotype was counted ten times or more. This chain uses TRBV11-2 with TRBJ1-1; D not certain. V lost 4 bases and J 6 bases, leaving 15 bases between the germline ends. The CDR3 runs 14 residues. CDR1 and CDR2 (germline): SGHAT, FQNNGV. The CDR3 sequence is CASSYEAGRPEAFF. The CDR3 region has the DNA TGTGCCAGCAGCTACGAGGCGGGGAGGCCTGAAGCTTTCTTT.

Many counts were recorded for this clonotype. The CDR3 spells CSASSLSSYEQYF. Here the CDR3 DNA reads TGCAGTGCTAGCTCGCTAAGCTCCTACGAGCAGTACTTC. The chain links TRBV20-1 to TRBJ2-7; no reliable D call. The V end lost 3 bases, the J end lost 0 bases, and 9 bases lay between the germline ends. The CDR3 has 13 amino acids. Germline V gene lookup returns CDR1 DFQATT and CDR2 SNEGSKA (reference sequence).

This clonotype was seen more than once but under ten times. V usage is TRBV6-1 and J usage is TRBJ1-6; D may be TRBD1 (5 bases). Germline V gene sequence: CDR1 MNHNS, CDR2 SASEGT. The CDR3 sequence is 14 residues long. V gave up 3 bases and J gave up 8 bases, with 11 bases separating them. DNA for the CDR3: TGTGCCAGCAGTGATCCGGGGGGATATTCACCCCTCCACTTT. Its translation: CASSDPGGYSPLHF.

This clonotype has a count of ten or more. The chain has TRBV28 and TRBJ2-2, with TRBD1 matching over 8 bases. V dropped 6 bases and J dropped 5; count of bases not matched to a gene: 8. The CDR3 length is 15 residues. Per the germline V gene, CDR1 is MDHEN and CDR2 is SYDVKM. Here the CDR3 reads CASSPGGARTGELFF. The CDR3 nucleotides read TGTGCCAGCAGCCCAGGGGGCGCGAGGACCGGGGAGCTGTTTTTT.